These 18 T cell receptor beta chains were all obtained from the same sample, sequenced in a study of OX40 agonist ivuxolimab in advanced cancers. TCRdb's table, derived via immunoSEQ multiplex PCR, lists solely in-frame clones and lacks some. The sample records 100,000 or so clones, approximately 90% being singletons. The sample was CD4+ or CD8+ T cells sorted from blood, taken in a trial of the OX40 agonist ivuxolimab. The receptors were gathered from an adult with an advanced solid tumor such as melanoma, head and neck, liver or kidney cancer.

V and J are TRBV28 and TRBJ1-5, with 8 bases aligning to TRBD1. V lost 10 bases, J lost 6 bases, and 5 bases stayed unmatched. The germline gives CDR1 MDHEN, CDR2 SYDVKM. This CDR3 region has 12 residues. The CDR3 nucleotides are TGTGCCACCAAACAGGGGGTTCAGCCCCAGCATTTT. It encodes CATKQGVQPQHF.

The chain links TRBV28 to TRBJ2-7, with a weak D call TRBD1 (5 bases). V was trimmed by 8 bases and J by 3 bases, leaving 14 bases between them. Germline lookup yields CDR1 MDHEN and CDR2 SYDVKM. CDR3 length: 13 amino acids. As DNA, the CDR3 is TGTGCCAGCCGACAGCCAGGGCTCTACGAGCAGTACTTC. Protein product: CASRQPGLYEQYF.

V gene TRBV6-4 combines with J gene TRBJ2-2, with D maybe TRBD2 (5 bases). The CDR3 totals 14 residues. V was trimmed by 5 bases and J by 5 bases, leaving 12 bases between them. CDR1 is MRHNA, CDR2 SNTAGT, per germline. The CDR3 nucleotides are TGTGCCAGCAGTCAGACTATAGGAACCGGGGAGCTGTTTTTT. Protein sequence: CASSQTIGTGELFF.

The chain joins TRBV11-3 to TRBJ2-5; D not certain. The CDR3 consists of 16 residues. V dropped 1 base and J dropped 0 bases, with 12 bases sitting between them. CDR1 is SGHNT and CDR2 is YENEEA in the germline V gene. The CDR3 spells CASSLGVQRHQETQYF. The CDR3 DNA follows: TGTGCCAGCAGCTTAGGGGTTCAGAGACACCAAGAGACCCAGTACTTC.

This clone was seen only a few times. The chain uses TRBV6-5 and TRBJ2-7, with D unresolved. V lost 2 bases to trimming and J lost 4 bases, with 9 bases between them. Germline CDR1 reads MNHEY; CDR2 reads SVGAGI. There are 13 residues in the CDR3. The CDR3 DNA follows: TGTGCCAGCAGTTACAAGGCGAGGTACGAGCAGTACTTC. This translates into CASSYKARYEQYF.

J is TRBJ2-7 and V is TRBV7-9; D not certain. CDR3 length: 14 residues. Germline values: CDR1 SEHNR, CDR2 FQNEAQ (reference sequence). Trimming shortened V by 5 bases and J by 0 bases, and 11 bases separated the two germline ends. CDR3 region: CASSAVPRSYEQYF. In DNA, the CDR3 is TGTGCCAGCAGCGCGGTCCCACGCTCCTACGAGCAGTACTTC.

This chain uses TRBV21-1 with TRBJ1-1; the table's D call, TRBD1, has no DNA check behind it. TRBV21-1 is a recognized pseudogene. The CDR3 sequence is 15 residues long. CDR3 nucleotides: TGTGCCAGCCGGAAGAGGGGACAGGGAGGCACTGAAGCTTTCTTT. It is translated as CASRKRGQGGTEAFF.

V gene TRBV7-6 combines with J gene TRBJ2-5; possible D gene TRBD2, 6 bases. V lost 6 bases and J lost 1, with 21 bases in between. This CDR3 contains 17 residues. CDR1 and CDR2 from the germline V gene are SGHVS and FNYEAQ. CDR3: CASSRARADYLQETQYF. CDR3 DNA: TGTGCCAGCAGTAGAGCCCGGGCGGACTATCTCCAAGAGACCCAGTACTTC.

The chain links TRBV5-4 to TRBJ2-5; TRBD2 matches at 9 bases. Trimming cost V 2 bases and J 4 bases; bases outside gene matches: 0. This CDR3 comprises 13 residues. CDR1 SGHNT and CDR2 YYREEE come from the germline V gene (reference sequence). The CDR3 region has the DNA TGTGCCAGCAGCTTAGCGGGAGGAGAGACCCAGTACTTC. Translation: CASSLAGGETQYF.

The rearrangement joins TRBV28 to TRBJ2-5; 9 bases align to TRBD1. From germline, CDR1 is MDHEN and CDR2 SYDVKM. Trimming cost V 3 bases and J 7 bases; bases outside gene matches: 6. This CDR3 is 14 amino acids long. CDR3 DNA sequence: TGTGCCAGCAGTTTGGGACAGGGCATTGGGACCCAGTACTTC. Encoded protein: CASSLGQGIGTQYF. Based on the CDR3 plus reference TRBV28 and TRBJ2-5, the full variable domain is DVKVTQSSRYLVKRTGEKVFLECVQDMDHENMFWYRQDPGLGLRLIYFSYDVKMKEKGDIPEGYSVSREKKERFSLILESASTNQTSMYLCASSLGQGIGTQYFGPGTRLLVL.

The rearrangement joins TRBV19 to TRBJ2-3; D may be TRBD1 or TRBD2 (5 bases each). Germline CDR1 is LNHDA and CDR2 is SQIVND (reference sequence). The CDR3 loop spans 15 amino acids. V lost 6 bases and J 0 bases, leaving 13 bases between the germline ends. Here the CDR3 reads CASRGTEDSTDTQYF. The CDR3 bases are TGTGCCAGTAGAGGGACCGAAGATAGCACAGATACGCAGTATTTT.

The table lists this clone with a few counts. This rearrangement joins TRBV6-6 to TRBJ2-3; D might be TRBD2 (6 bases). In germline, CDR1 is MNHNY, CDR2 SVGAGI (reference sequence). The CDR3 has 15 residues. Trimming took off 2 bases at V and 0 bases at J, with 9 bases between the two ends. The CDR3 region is CASSYGGTSTDTQYF. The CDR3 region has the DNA TGTGCCAGCAGTTACGGCGGGACTAGCACAGATACGCAGTATTTT.

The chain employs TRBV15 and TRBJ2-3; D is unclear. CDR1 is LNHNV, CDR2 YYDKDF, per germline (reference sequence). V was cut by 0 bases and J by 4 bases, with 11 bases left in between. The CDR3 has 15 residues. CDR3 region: CATSRDVRIPDTQYF. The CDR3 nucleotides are TGTGCCACCAGCAGAGATGTACGGATTCCAGATACGCAGTATTTT.

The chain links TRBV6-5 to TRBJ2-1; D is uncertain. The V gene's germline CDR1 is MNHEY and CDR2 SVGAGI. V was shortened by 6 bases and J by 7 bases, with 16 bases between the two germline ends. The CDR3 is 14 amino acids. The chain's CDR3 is CASRSRDGANEQFF. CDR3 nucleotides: TGTGCCAGCAGGTCCCGAGATGGCGCTAATGAGCAGTTCTTC.

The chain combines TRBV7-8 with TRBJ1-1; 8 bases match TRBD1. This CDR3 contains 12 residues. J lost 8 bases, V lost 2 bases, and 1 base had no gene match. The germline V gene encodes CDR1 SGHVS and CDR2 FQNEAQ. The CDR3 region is CASSLRDREAFF. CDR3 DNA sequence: TGTGCCAGCAGCTTAAGGGACAGGGAAGCTTTCTTT.

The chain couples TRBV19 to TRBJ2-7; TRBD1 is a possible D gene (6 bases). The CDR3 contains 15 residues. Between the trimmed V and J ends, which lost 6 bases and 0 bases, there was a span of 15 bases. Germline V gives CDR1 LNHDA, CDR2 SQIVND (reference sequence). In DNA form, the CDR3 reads TGTGCCAGTAGCCTCCGGGACACCCTCTCCTACGAGCAGTACTTC. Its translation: CASSLRDTLSYEQYF. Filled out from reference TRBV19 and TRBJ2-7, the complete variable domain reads DGGITQSPKYLFRKEGQNVTLSCEQNLNHDAMYWYRQDPGQGLRLIYYSQIVNDFQKGDIAEGYSVSREKKESFPLTVTSAQKNPTAFYLCASSLRDTLSYEQYFGPGTRLTVT.

CDR3 DNA: TGTGCCAGCAGTGAAGCAGCCGATTCACCCCTCCACTTT. Protein: CASSEAADSPLHF. The chain couples TRBV9 to TRBJ1-6, with D hard to call. The germline gives CDR1 SGDLS, CDR2 YYNGEE. This CDR3 is built from 13 residues. V dropped 5 bases and J dropped 8 bases, with 11 bases sitting between them.

The CDR3 loop reads CASSFVGGDEQFF. The CDR3 DNA sequence: TGTGCCAGCAGCTTCGTTGGAGGGGATGAGCAGTTCTTC. This chain links TRBV7-2 with TRBJ2-1; TRBD2 might be the D (6 bases). Germline V gene lookup returns CDR1 SGHTA and CDR2 FQGNSA. The germline V and J ends were trimmed by 3 bases and 8 bases, with 11 bases remaining between them. This CDR3 is built from 13 residues.